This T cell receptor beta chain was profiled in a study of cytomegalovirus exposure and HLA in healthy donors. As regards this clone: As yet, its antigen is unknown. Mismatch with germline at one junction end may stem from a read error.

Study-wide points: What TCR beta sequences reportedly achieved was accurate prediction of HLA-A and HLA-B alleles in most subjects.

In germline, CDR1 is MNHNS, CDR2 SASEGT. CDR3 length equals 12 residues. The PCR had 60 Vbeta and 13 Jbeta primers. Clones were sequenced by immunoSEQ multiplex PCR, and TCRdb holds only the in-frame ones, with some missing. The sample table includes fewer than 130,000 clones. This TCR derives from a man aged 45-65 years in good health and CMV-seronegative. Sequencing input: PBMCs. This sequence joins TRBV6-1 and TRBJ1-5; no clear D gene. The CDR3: CASCDGNQPQHF. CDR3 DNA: TGTGCCAGCTGTGACGGCAATCAGCCCCAGCATTTT.